This T cell receptor (beta chain) was sequenced in a study of blood T cell repertoires in COVID-19. The method was immunoSEQ multiplex PCR; TCRdb's version includes in-frame clones alone and lacks a portion of them. This sample has tens of thousands of clones, with roughly nine tenths found just once. This CDR3 has 12 amino acids. The V gene's germline CDR1 is SGHTA and CDR2 FQGNSA. Trimming left V 2 bases short and J 2 bases short, with 2 bases between. The TCR comes from a human donor in a cohort sampled during active COVID-19. Sequencing was done on a sample of peripheral blood. The chain employs TRBV7-2 and TRBJ2-3, with D hard to call. CDR3 protein: CASSLYTDTQYF. CDR3 DNA sequence: TGTGCCAGCAGCTTATACACAGATACGCAGTATTTT.